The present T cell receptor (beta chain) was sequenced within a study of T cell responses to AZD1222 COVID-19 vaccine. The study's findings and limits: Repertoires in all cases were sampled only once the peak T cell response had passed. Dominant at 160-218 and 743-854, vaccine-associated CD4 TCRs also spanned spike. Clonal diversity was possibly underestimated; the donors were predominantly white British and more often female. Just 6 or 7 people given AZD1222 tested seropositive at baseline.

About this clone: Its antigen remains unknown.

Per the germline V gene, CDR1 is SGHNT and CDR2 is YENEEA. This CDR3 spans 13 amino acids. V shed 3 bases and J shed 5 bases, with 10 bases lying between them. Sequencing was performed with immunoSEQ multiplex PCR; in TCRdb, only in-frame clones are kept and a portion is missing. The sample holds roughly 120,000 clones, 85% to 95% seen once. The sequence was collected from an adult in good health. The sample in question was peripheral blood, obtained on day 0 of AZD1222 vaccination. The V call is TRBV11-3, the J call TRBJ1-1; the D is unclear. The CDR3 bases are TGTGCCAGCAGCTTTACCGCGAAAACTGAAGCTTTCTTT. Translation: CASSFTAKTEAFF.